The entry below gives a single T cell receptor beta chain sequence along with its context. Its antigen is not identified. This record belongs to a study of T cell responses to AZD1222 COVID-19 vaccine. The assay was immunoSEQ multiplex PCR, and TCRdb's table has in-frame clones only and misses some. The table records roughly 97,000 clones, more than 70% of them present only once. The J segment lost 1 base and the V segment lost 8 bases, leaving 10 bases of the junction unmatched. CDR3 size: 15 residues. The germline gives CDR1 SGHVS, CDR2 FQNEAQ. Study-wide results and caveats: Spike-specific TCR breadth and depth rose after two AZD1222 doses. Nearly half of spike-specific TCRs reportedly target variant regions that are unmutated in the B.1.351 and B.1.1.7 variants. White British people made up most donors, females outnumbered males, and clonal diversity was possibly underestimated.

Sequences were derived from peripheral blood, sampled on day 0 of AZD1222 vaccination. The chain uses TRBV7-8 and TRBJ1-1, with 7 bases aligning to TRBD1. This TCR came from an adult in good health. The CDR3 loop reads CASYRDRRPNTEAFF. The CDR3 nucleotides read TGTGCCAGCTACAGGGACAGAAGACCGAACACTGAAGCTTTCTTT.